The clone carrying this T cell receptor beta chain appeared once. This sample was included in a study of siplizumab effects on memory and regulatory T cells. CDR3 length equals 14 residues. In germline, CDR1 is SEHNR, CDR2 FQNEAQ (reference sequence). The V and J ends lost 2 bases and 2 bases respectively, with 9 bases between them. Each sample had 9 x 10^4 or so TCR templates assayed. The repertoire was sequenced with immunoSEQ multiplex PCR; TCRdb's copy has only in-frame clones and lacks some. The repertoire holds roughly 120,000 clones, just under 95% seen once, with about 1.5% in the top ten. The source material was CD4+ T cells sorted from blood. This sequence originates from a human donor in good health. The rearrangement links TRBV7-9 to TRBJ1-2; no clear D. CDR3 bases: TGTGCCAGCAGCTTACCCTTAGCCAACTATGGCTACACCTTC. It codes for CASSLPLANYGYTF.